The rows below give T cell receptor beta chains drawn from one sample of a study of blood T cell repertoires in COVID-19. The data were produced by immunoSEQ multiplex PCR, yet TCRdb's version contains in-frame clones alone and is incomplete. The sample yields around 50,000 clones, just over 90% seen once. The sample was peripheral blood. Receptor source: a man aged 60 to 69 with COVID-19, enrolled during active disease. Both conserved end residues are part of each CDR3. The D gene is left open where the match is weak. Clone size appears in some rows only: once, few, many, or a class for an expanded clone.

V	size	J	D	CDR3	DNA
TRBV15	.	TRBJ1-4	.	CATSLGGTNEKLFF	TGTGCCACCAGCCTGGGGGGAACTAATGAAAAACTGTTTTTT
TRBV4-3	once	TRBJ2-2	TRBD1	CASSRWDRGTSNTGELFF	TGCGCCAGCAGCCGTTGGGACAGGGGGACCTCGAACACCGGGGAGCTGTTTTTT
TRBV5-4	.	TRBJ2-7	TRBD2	CASSLGWSGGSSYEQYF	TGTGCCAGCAGCTTGGGGTGGAGCGGGGGCAGCTCCTACGAGCAGTACTTC
TRBV12-5	once	TRBJ1-2	.	CASGLVARGASHGYTF	TGTGCTAGTGGTTTGGTAGCCCGGGGGGCGAGCCATGGCTACACCTTC
TRBV6-2/TRBV6-3	.	TRBJ2-7	.	CASSYSMRLANEQYF	TGTGCCAGCAGTTACTCGATGAGGCTAGCGAACGAGCAGTACTTC
TRBV30	.	TRBJ2-7	.	CAWSRYSPYEQYF	TGTGCCTGGAGTAGGTACAGTCCCTACGAGCAGTACTTC
TRBV9	.	TRBJ2-2	.	CASSTRRDTGELFF	TGTGCCAGCAGCACCCGGAGGGACACCGGGGAGCTGTTTTTT
TRBV18	.	TRBJ2-1	TRBD2	CASSLWELAGNEQFF	TGTGCCAGCTCACTGTGGGAGCTAGCGGGGAATGAGCAGTTCTTC
TRBV2	.	TRBJ2-1	TRBD2	CASRETSGRFYEQFF	TGTGCCAGCAGAGAGACTAGCGGGAGATTCTATGAGCAGTTCTTC
TRBV6-2/TRBV6-3	.	TRBJ2-7	TRBD1	CASSLFFGTGGNEQYF	TGTGCCAGCAGTCTTTTTTTTGGGACAGGGGGTAACGAGCAGTACTTC
TRBV18	.	TRBJ1-3	TRBD1	CASSPRQGAAPPVSGNTIYF	TGTGCCAGCTCACCTCGACAGGGGGCGGCTCCTCCAGTCTCTGGAAACACCATATATTTT
TRBV10-3	.	TRBJ2-5	TRBD2	CAISERLAGAETQYF	TGTGCCATCAGTGAAAGGCTAGCGGGGGCGGAGACCCAGTACTTC
TRBV5-1	.	TRBJ2-3	TRBD2	CASSLSTSGGDTQYF	TGCGCCAGCAGCCTATCGACTAGCGGGGGGGATACGCAGTATTTT
TRBV29-1	once	TRBJ1-2	TRBD1	CSVGDRPNYGYTF	TGCAGCGTGGGGGACAGGCCAAACTATGGCTACACCTTC
TRBV6-5	.	TRBJ1-2	.	CASSSPSRTGYGYTF	TGTGCCAGCAGCTCCCCATCCAGAACGGGCTATGGCTACACCTTC
TRBV28	.	TRBJ2-4	.	CASSDTKGNIQYF	TGTGCCAGCAGCGACACTAAGGGGAACATTCAGTACTTC
TRBV4-1	.	TRBJ1-3	TRBD1	CASSQSGQEGGNTIYF	TGCGCCAGCAGCCAATCCGGACAGGAAGGAGGAAACACCATATATTTT
TRBV6-1	.	TRBJ1-2	.	CASSEERTVYGYTF	TGTGCCAGCAGTGAAGAAAGGACAGTTTATGGCTACACCTTC
TRBV6-5	.	TRBJ2-1	TRBD2	CASSYGVGEGLDEQFF	TGTGCCAGCAGTTACGGGGTTGGGGAGGGGCTGGATGAGCAGTTCTTC
TRBV14	.	TRBJ2-3	TRBD2	CASSRGLAINTDTQYF	TGTGCCAGCAGCCGGGGACTAGCGATCAACACAGATACGCAGTATTTT
TRBV4-1	.	TRBJ1-2	.	CASSQEAAFDHGYTF	TGCGCCAGCAGCCAAGAAGCGGCTTTCGACCATGGCTACACCTTC
TRBV7-2	.	TRBJ2-1	.	CASRQDKSSYNEQFF	TGTGCCAGCAGGCAGGACAAGAGCTCCTACAATGAGCAGTTCTTC
TRBV3-1/TRBV3-2	.	TRBJ1-5	.	CASSQMEGQPQHF	TGTGCCAGCAGCCAAATGGAGGGTCAGCCCCAGCATTTT
TRBV28	.	TRBJ1-6	.	CASISGYSPLHF	TGTGCCAGCATTTCAGGGTACTCACCCCTCCACTTT
TRBV14	.	TRBJ1-2	TRBD1	CASSQGTGRGRVGYTF	TGTGCCAGCAGCCAAGGGACGGGCAGGGGGCGTGTTGGCTACACCTTC